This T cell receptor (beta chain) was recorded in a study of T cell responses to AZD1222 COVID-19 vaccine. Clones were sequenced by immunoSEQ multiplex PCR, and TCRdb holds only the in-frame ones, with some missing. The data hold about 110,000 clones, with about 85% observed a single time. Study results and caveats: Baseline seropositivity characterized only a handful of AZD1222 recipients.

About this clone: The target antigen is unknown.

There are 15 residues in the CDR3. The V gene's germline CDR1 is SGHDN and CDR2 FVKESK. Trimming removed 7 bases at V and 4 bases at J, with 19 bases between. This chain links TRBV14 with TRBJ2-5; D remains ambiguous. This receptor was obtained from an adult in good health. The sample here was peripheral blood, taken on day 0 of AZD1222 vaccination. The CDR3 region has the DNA TGTGCCAGCAACCCCTTGACACTTCGCGCAGAGACCCAGTACTTC. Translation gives CASNPLTLRAETQYF.